This TCR beta chain was documented in a study of response to subunit inactivated influenza vaccine. CDR1 and CDR2 (germline): DFQATT, SNEGSKA (reference sequence). The CDR3 is made up of 15 amino acids. A single count supports this clonotype. Antigen: not known. At one end, the junction sequence differs from germline, possibly due to a read error. TCRdb processed the RT-PCR reads anew with MiXCR; each CDR3 protein has one entry. The data show some 640,000 distinct CDR3 sequences, 11% to 15% seen once. Study-level points and caveats: Seasonal influenza vaccination, on each occasion, was suggested by the authors to recruit few new T cells.

This receptor was taken from a man between 50 and 59 years old who received an inactivated influenza vaccine. Sequencing was performed on PBMCs from blood, taken 14 to 15 days before vaccination. The chain employs TRBV20-1 and TRBJ2-3; perhaps TRBD2 as D (6 bases). In DNA form, the CDR3 reads TGCAGTGCTAGGGTTGCCTCGGAGGGTTCAGATACGCAGAATTTT. Translated: CSARVASEGSDTQNF.